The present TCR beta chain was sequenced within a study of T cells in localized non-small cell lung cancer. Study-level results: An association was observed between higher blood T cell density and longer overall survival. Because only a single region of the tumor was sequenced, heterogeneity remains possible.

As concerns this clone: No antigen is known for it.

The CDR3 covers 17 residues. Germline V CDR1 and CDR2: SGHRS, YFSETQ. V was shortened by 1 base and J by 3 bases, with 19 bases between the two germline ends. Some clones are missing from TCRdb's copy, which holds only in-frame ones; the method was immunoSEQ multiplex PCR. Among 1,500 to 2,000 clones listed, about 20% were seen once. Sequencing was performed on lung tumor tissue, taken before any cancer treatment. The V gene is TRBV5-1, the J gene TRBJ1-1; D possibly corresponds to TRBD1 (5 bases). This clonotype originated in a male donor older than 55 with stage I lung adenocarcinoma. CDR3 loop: CASSLRGSVGEDTEAFF. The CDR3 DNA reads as TGCGCCAGCAGCTTGCGCGGGAGCGTGGGGGAGGACACTGAAGCTTTCTTT.